These 28 T cell receptor beta chains came from one sample sequenced in a study of blood T cell repertoires in COVID-19. The method was immunoSEQ multiplex PCR; TCRdb's version includes in-frame clones alone and lacks a portion of them. The sample has 68,000 or so clones; 89% are singletons. The source material was peripheral blood. The source of these receptors is a man aged 45-60 years with active COVID-19.

The chain recombines TRBV5-1 with TRBJ2-1, with D tentatively TRBD2 (7 bases). The CDR3 has 15 residues. In germline, CDR1 is SGHRS, CDR2 YFSETQ. The V end was cut by 3 bases, the J end by 6 bases, with 16 bases between. CDR3 in DNA: TGCGCCAGCAGCTCATTGGGGGGGCTGGTCAATGAGCAGTTCTTC. Its translation is CASSSLGGLVNEQFF.

The chain recombines TRBV19 with TRBJ2-7; 9 nucleotides line up with TRBD1. CDR3 length: 17 amino acids. V shed 7 bases, J shed 11 bases, and the junction held 24 bases outside the gene matches. Per germline, CDR1 LNHDA and CDR2 SQIVND (reference sequence). The CDR3 DNA is TGTGCCAGTACCCCTTCCCCTTGGACAGGGGATCATCGGCCGGAGTACTTC. Protein product: CASTPSPWTGDHRPEYF.

The V gene is TRBV3-1 (or the pseudogene TRBV3-2), the J gene TRBJ2-2, with 8 bases matching TRBD1. The CDR3 is made up of 19 amino acids. From germline, CDR1 is LGHDT and CDR2 YNNKEL (reference sequence). V was pared by 4 bases and J by 2 bases, with 15 bases of the junction left unmatched. This chain's CDR3 is CASSPRQGTPRSNTGELFF. In nucleotides, the CDR3 is TGTGCCAGCAGCCCGAGACAGGGGACGCCACGATCTAACACCGGGGAGCTGTTTTTT.

This clone was observed a single time. The chain carries TRBV27 and TRBJ1-5, with 12 bases matching TRBD1. This CDR3 has 15 amino acids. Germline assignment: CDR1 MNHEY and CDR2 SMNVEV (reference sequence). V dropped 6 bases and J dropped 5; count of bases not matched to a gene: 5. The CDR3 DNA is TGTGCCAGCAGGGGGGGGACAGGGGGCGATCAGCCCCAGCATTTT. Translation: CASRGGTGGDQPQHF.

This chain joins TRBV7-9 and TRBJ2-3; TRBD2 matches 7 bases. Germline CDR1 reads SEHNR; CDR2 reads FQNEAQ (reference sequence). The CDR3 is made up of 17 amino acids. After removal of 4 bases from V and 4 bases from J, the junction contained 14 bases not matched to a gene. The CDR3 DNA reads as TGTGCCAGCAGCTCACTCCTCCTTTTGGGGGGGGCAGATACGCAGTATTTT. It translates to CASSSLLLLGGADTQYF.

The chain has TRBV5-6 and TRBJ1-2, with 9 bases matching TRBD1. CDR1 and CDR2 (germline): SGHDT, YYEEEE. Germline trimming cut 4 bases from V and 6 bases from J; bases unmatched to any gene: 16. The CDR3 is made up of 17 amino acids. The CDR3 coding sequence is TGTGCCAGCAGCCGGTATTTGACAGGGGGAAGTGTCGATGGCTACACCTTC. This sequence encodes CASSRYLTGGSVDGYTF.

The V and J genes are TRBV11-2 and TRBJ1-6, with TRBD1 identical over 10 bases. The CDR3 loop spans 14 amino acids. From germline, CDR1 is SGHAT and CDR2 FQNNGV. Germline trimming cut 5 bases from V and 14 bases from J; bases unmatched to any gene: 9. The CDR3 nucleotides read TGTGCCAGCAGCCAGCAGACAGGGGGCTCTTCCCTCCACTTT. The encoded protein is CASSQQTGGSSLHF.

The chain links TRBV4-1 to TRBJ1-2; TRBD1 is a possible D gene (5 bases). The germline V gene encodes CDR1 MGHRA and CDR2 YSYEKL. This CDR3 spans 15 amino acids. The germline V and J ends were trimmed by 1 base and 4 bases, with 13 bases remaining between them. The CDR3, as DNA: TGCGCCAGCAGCCAAGTTGATAGGGGCTTCTATGGCTACACCTTC. Translated, it gives CASSQVDRGFYGYTF.

V is TRBV6-5 and J is TRBJ1-1; possibly TRBD1 for D (5 bases). V shed 8 bases and J shed 2 bases, with 12 bases lying between them. CDR3 length: 13 amino acids. The V gene's germline CDR1 is MNHEY and CDR2 SVGAGI. This chain's CDR3 is CASRLTVNTEAFF. The CDR3 nucleotides read TGTGCCAGCCGCCTGACAGTAAACACTGAAGCTTTCTTT.

The chain employs TRBV30 and TRBJ1-2; D is uncertain. Germline loops: CDR1 GTSNPN, CDR2 SVGIG (reference sequence). The V and J ends lost 5 bases and 12 bases respectively, with 19 bases between them. This CDR3 region has 12 residues. CDR3 in DNA: TGTGCCTGGGCGCCAGGCAGGCCCACGCACACCTTC. Residues: CAWAPGRPTHTF.

This chain uses TRBV6-6 with TRBJ1-3, with no clear D. The length of the CDR3 is 13 residues. Germline V gene data show CDR1 as MNHNY and CDR2 as SVGAGI (reference sequence). V was trimmed by 6 bases and J by 2 bases, leaving 8 bases between them. The CDR3 sequence: CASSPFTGNTIYF. Written as DNA, the CDR3 is TGTGCCAGCAGCCCTTTTACTGGAAACACCATATATTTT.

V gene TRBV2 combines with J gene TRBJ2-3, with 10 bases that match TRBD2. Germline trimming cut 8 bases from V and 9 bases from J; bases unmatched to any gene: 11. Germline CDR1 is SNHLY and CDR2 is FYNNEI. The CDR3 runs 14 residues. This chain's CDR3 is CASDLERGGGTQYF. CDR3 nucleotide sequence: TGTGCCAGCGATTTGGAGCGGGGGGGCGGGACGCAGTATTTT. The variable domain in full, completed from reference TRBV2 and TRBJ2-3, reads EPEVTQTPSHQVTQMGQEVILRCVPISNHLYFYWYRQILGQKVEFLVSFYNNEISEKSEIFDDQFSVERPDGSNFTLKIRSTKLEDSAMYFCASDLERGGGTQYFGPGTRLTVL.

This chain joins TRBV12-3 or TRBV12-4 and TRBJ1-5, with D maybe TRBD1 (5 bases). CDR3 length: 13 residues. Trimming removed 4 bases from V and 5 bases from J, with 9 bases in between. Written as DNA, the CDR3 is TGTGCCAGCAGTTATTCCAGGGATCAGCCCCAGCATTTT. Its translation: CASSYSRDQPQHF.

J is TRBJ2-3 and V is TRBV19, with D unresolved. V was cut by 4 bases and J by 4 bases, with 12 bases left in between. In germline, CDR1 is LNHDA, CDR2 SQIVND (reference sequence). This CDR3 is 14 amino acids long. CDR3 bases: TGTGCCAGTAGTACGACCTTTAGCTCAGATACGCAGTATTTT. It specifies CASSTTFSSDTQYF. Full variable domain (rest looked up from reference TRBV19 and TRBJ2-3): DGGITQSPKYLFRKEGQNVTLSCEQNLNHDAMYWYRQDPGQGLRLIYYSQIVNDFQKGDIAEGYSVSREKKESFPLTVTSAQKNPTAFYLCASSTTFSSDTQYFGPGTRLTVL.

The CDR3 loop is CASSAGNGLANYGYTF. The CDR3 bases are TGTGCCAGCAGTGCAGGGAATGGGTTAGCTAACTATGGCTACACCTTC. The chain employs TRBV2 and TRBJ1-2; tentative D call: TRBD1 (5 bases). This CDR3 has 16 residues. Germline V gene lookup returns CDR1 SNHLY and CDR2 FYNNEI. V lost 4 bases to trimming and J lost 0 bases, with 15 bases between them.

This chain joins TRBV6-5 and TRBJ1-1, with a possible D match to TRBD1 (5 bases). Germline V lookup: CDR1 MNHEY, CDR2 SVGAGI. The CDR3 runs 12 residues. V lost 2 bases, J lost 8 bases, and 9 bases lay in between. The CDR3 loop is CASSYGGREAFF. CDR3 DNA: TGTGCCAGCAGTTACGGGGGGAGAGAAGCTTTCTTT.

V and J are TRBV7-9 and TRBJ2-7; the D is unclear. V gave up 5 bases and J gave up 0 bases, with 8 bases separating them. Looked up from germline, CDR1 is SEHNR and CDR2 is FQNEAQ (reference sequence). The CDR3 is made up of 13 amino acids. CDR3 DNA: TGTGCCAGCAGCGACATTCTCTCCTACGAGCAGTACTTC. As protein: CASSDILSYEQYF. Drawing the rest from reference TRBV7-9 and TRBJ2-7, the complete variable domain is DTGVSQNPRHKITKRGQNVTFRCDPISEHNRLYWYRQTLGQGPEFLTYFQNEAQLEKSRLLSDRFSAERPKGSFSTLEIQRTEQGDSAMYLCASSDILSYEQYFGPGTRLTVT.

This rearrangement joins TRBV18 to TRBJ2-7; maybe TRBD1 (6 bases). Trimming removed 5 bases from V and 5 bases from J, with 13 bases in between. The CDR3 has 13 residues. Germline lookup yields CDR1 KGHSH and CDR2 LQKENI. In DNA form, the CDR3 reads TGTGCCAGCTCAACGACAGGTATCCACGAGCAGTACTTC. It encodes CASSTTGIHEQYF.

The chain links TRBV10-3 to TRBJ2-7; TRBD1 aligns across 8 bases. With V trimmed by 0 bases and J by 9 bases, 4 bases remained unmatched. The germline CDR1 and CDR2 sequences are ENHRY and SYGVKD. The CDR3 runs to 13 residues. DNA for the CDR3: TGTGCCATCAGTGAGTCAAAAGGACAGGGGCAGTACTTC. Translating gives CAISESKGQGQYF.

V gene TRBV19 combines with J gene TRBJ1-1; 7 positions agree with TRBD1. This CDR3 region has 13 residues. The germline gives CDR1 LNHDA, CDR2 SQIVND (reference sequence). Trimming at V came to 7 bases and at J to 4 bases, leaving 6 bases not matched to a gene. As DNA, the CDR3 is TGTGCCAGTACCCAGGGGGTTACCACTGAAGCTTTCTTT. This sequence encodes CASTQGVTTEAFF.

The V call is TRBV5-1, the J call TRBJ2-3; tentative D call: TRBD1 (6 bases). CDR3 length: 15 residues. The germline CDR1 and CDR2 sequences are SGHRS and YFSETQ. V was pared by 1 base and J by 0 bases, with 9 bases between. The CDR3: CASSLQGMSTDTQYF. In nucleotides, the CDR3 is TGCGCCAGCAGCTTGCAGGGGATGAGCACAGATACGCAGTATTTT.

V usage is TRBV4-1 and J usage is TRBJ1-3; TRBD1 matches at 9 bases. V gave up 1 base and J gave up 1 base; unmatched junction bases: 14. Germline CDR1 is MGHRA and CDR2 is YSYEKL. The CDR3 runs 20 residues. CDR3 bases: TGCGCCAGCAGCCAAGTGCCGGTAACAGGGACAGGGTCGTCTGGAAACACCATATATTTT. Its translation: CASSQVPVTGTGSSGNTIYF.

The chain is built from TRBV7-2 and TRBJ1-1; D is perhaps TRBD1 (6 bases). This CDR3 contains 16 residues. CDR1 SGHTA and CDR2 FQGNSA come from the germline V gene. V was shortened by 4 bases and J by 5 bases, with 20 bases between the two germline ends. CDR3 DNA sequence: TGTGCCAGCAGCTCCCGTTTTAAAGGGGGATGGACTGAAGCTTTCTTT. Translated, it gives CASSSRFKGGWTEAFF.

The chain joins TRBV3-1 (or the pseudogene TRBV3-2) to TRBJ1-5, with D maybe TRBD1 (6 bases). The CDR3 consists of 17 residues. Germline V gene sequence: CDR1 LGHDT, CDR2 YNNKEL (reference sequence). Trimming took off 0 bases at V and 9 bases at J, with 21 bases between the two ends. The CDR3 sequence: CASSQDPREGHVGPQHF. The CDR3 DNA reads TGTGCCAGCAGCCAAGACCCTAGGGAGGGACACGTAGGGCCCCAGCATTTT.

The chain uses TRBV13 and TRBJ2-2, with a possible D match to TRBD1 (5 bases). The CDR3 runs 17 residues. Trimming removed 4 bases from V and 4 bases from J, with 19 bases in between. From germline, CDR1 is PRHDT and CDR2 FYEKMQ (reference sequence). CDR3 protein: CASSSTARANGTGELFF. The CDR3 coding sequence is TGTGCCAGCAGCTCGACAGCAAGGGCGAACGGCACCGGGGAGCTGTTTTTT.

At least ten counts were recorded for this clone. This CDR3 reads CASSLWGRVQETQYF. DNA of the CDR3: TGTGCCAGCAGCTTGTGGGGGCGGGTCCAAGAGACCCAGTACTTC. The chain has TRBV5-6 and TRBJ2-5; TRBD1 is a possible D gene (6 bases). V lost 1 base and J lost 1, with 11 bases in between. CDR1 and CDR2 from the germline V gene are SGHDT and YYEEEE. This CDR3 region has 15 residues. Filled out from reference TRBV5-6 and TRBJ2-5, the complete variable domain reads DAGVTQSPTHLIKTRGQQVTLRCSPKSGHDTVSWYQQALGQGPQFIFQYYEEEERQRGNFPDRFSGHQFPNYSSELNVNALLLGDSALYLCASSLWGRVQETQYFGPGTRLLVL.

The chain employs TRBV2 and TRBJ1-4; the D is unclear. CDR3 length equals 11 residues. Germline assignment: CDR1 SNHLY and CDR2 FYNNEI. V was clipped by 6 bases and J by 6 bases, with 5 bases between them. CDR3: CASRDYEKLFF. CDR3 nucleotides: TGTGCCAGCAGGGACTATGAAAAACTGTTTTTT. Using reference TRBV2 and TRBJ1-4 for the parts outside the CDR3, the full variable domain is EPEVTQTPSHQVTQMGQEVILRCVPISNHLYFYWYRQILGQKVEFLVSFYNNEISEKSEIFDDQFSVERPDGSNFTLKIRSTKLEDSAMYFCASRDYEKLFFGSGTQLSVL.

The J gene is TRBJ1-2, the V gene TRBV19; TRBD1 is a possible D gene (6 bases). Trimming stripped 4 bases from V and 1 base from J, with 10 bases between. Germline CDR1 LNHDA, CDR2 SQIVND (reference sequence). The CDR3 consists of 14 residues. CDR3 amino acids: CASSSQGHNYGYTF. CDR3 in DNA: TGTGCCAGTAGTAGTCAGGGGCATAACTATGGCTACACCTTC.